The entry that follows covers one TCR beta chain sequence. These data come from a study of identifying expanded T cells in peripheral blood. Assay used: immunoSEQ multiplex PCR; TCRdb lists only in-frame clones, some missing. The top ten clones hold 7.3% of a sample with about 82,000 clones, around 90% of them seen once. The sequenced material came from blood. The sequence derives from a person between 18 and 70 years old in good health.

CDR3 DNA sequence: TGTGCCAGCAGCGGGTTTACCTACAATGAGCAGTTCTTC. It translates to CASSGFTYNEQFF. The chain uses TRBV11-3 and TRBJ2-1; D not resolved. The germline V and J ends were trimmed by 5 bases and 2 bases, with 7 bases remaining between them. The CDR3 runs 13 residues. CDR1 is SGHNT, CDR2 YENEEA, per germline. The full variable domain, its missing parts supplied by reference TRBV11-3 and TRBJ2-1, is EAGVVQSPRYKIIEKKQPVAFWCNPISGHNTLYWYLQNLGQGPELLIRYENEEAVDDSQLPKDRFSAERLKGVDSTLKIQPAELGDSAVYLCASSGFTYNEQFFGPGTRLTVL.